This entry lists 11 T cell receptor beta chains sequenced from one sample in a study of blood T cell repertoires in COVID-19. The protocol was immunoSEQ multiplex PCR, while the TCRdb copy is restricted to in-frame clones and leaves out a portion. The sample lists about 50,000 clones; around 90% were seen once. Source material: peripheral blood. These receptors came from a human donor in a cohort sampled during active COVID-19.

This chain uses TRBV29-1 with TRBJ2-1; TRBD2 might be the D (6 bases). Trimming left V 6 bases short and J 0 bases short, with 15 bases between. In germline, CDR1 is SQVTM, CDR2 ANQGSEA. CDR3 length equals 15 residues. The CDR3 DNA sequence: TGCAGCGTCGGGGCGCGGGGTAGCTCCTACAATGAGCAGTTCTTC. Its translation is CSVGARGSSYNEQFF.

CDR3 sequence: CASSGTGGGSYEQYF. CDR3 in DNA: TGTGCCAGCTCAGGAACGGGAGGAGGCTCCTACGAGCAGTACTTC. The gene calls are TRBV18 and TRBJ2-7; 7 bases align to TRBD2. Germline V CDR1 and CDR2: KGHSH, LQKENI. J gave up 0 bases and V 5 bases, and 7 bases lay outside the gene matches. The CDR3 is 15 amino acids.

In nucleotides, the CDR3 is TGTGCCAGCAGAACAAACACAGATACGCAGTATTTT. Encoded protein: CASRTNTDTQYF. V gene TRBV12-3 or TRBV12-4 combines with J gene TRBJ2-3; no firm D call. This CDR3 has 12 residues. V dropped 6 bases and J dropped 2 bases, with 6 bases sitting between them.

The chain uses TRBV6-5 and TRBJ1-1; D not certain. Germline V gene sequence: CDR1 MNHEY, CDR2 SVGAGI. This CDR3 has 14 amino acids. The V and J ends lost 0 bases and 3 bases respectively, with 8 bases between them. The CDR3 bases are TGTGCCAGCAGTTACTCGCCCGGGGACACTGAAGCTTTCTTT. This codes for CASSYSPGDTEAFF.

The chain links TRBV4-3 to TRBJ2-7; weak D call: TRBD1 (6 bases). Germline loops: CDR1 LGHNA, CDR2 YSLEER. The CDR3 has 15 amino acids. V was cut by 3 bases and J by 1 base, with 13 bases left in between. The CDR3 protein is CASSHRTDPSYEQYF. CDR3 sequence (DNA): TGCGCCAGCAGCCATAGGACAGACCCATCCTACGAGCAGTACTTC.

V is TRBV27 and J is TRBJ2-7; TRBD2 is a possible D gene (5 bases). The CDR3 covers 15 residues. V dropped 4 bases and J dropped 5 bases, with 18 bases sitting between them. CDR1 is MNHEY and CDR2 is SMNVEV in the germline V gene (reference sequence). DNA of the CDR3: TGTGCCAGCAGTTGGTCTGGACTCCCGGTGAACGAGCAGTACTTC. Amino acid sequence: CASSWSGLPVNEQYF.

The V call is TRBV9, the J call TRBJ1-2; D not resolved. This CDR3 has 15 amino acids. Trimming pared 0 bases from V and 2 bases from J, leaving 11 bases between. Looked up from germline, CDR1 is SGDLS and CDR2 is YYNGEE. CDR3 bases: TGTGCCAGCAGCGTAGATGGCAGGTCGAACTATGGCTACACCTTC. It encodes CASSVDGRSNYGYTF.

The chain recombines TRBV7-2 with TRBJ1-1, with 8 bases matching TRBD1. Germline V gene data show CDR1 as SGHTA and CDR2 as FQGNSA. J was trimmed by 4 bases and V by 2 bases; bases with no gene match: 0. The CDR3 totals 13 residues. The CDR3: CASSLQGATEAFF. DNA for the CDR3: TGTGCCAGCAGCTTACAGGGGGCCACTGAAGCTTTCTTT.

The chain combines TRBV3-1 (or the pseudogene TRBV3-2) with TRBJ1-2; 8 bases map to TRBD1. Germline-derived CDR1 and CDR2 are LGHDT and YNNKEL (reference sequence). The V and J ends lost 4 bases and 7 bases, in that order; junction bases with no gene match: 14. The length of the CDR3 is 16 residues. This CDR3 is CASSLEPDRESGGYTF. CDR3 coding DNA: TGTGCCAGCAGCCTCGAACCGGACAGGGAGAGCGGTGGCTACACCTTC.

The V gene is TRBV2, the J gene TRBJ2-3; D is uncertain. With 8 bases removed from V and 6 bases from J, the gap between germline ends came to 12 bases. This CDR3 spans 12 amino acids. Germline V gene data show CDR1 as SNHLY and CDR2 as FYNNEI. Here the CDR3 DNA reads TGTGCCAGCCACCTGGGCCCCGATACGCAGTATTTT. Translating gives CASHLGPDTQYF. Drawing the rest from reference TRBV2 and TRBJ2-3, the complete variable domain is EPEVTQTPSHQVTQMGQEVILRCVPISNHLYFYWYRQILGQKVEFLVSFYNNEISEKSEIFDDQFSVERPDGSNFTLKIRSTKLEDSAMYFCASHLGPDTQYFGPGTRLTVL.

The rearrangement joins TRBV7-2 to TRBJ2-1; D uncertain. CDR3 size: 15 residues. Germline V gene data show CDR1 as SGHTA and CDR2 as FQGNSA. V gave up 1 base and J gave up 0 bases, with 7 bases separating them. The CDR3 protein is CASSLDRYSYNEQFF. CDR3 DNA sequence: TGTGCCAGCAGCTTAGATCGCTACTCCTACAATGAGCAGTTCTTC.